What follows describes a single T cell receptor (beta chain). The repertoire was sequenced with immunoSEQ multiplex PCR; TCRdb's copy has only in-frame clones and lacks some. The sample includes about 110,000 clones, 80% to 90% seen only once; the top ten take about 17%. This record comes from a study of blood T cell repertoires in COVID-19. Study at large: The United States, Italy and Spain supplied acute and convalescent COVID-19 samples.

Looked up from germline, CDR1 is SGHAT and CDR2 is FQNNGV. Deletions cut 1 base from V and 0 bases from J, with 13 bases between. This CDR3 spans 16 amino acids. This receptor was identified in an older woman with acute or convalescent COVID-19. Sequencing was carried out using peripheral blood. This chain connects TRBV11-2 to TRBJ2-7; unclear D gene. CDR3 loop: CASSLVRRSSSYEQYF. The CDR3 DNA reads as TGTGCCAGCAGCTTAGTGCGCCGGTCGAGCTCCTACGAGCAGTACTTC. The whole variable domain, remainder taken from reference TRBV11-2 and TRBJ2-7, is EAGVAQSPRYKIIEKRQSVAFWCNPISGHATLYWYQQILGQGPKLLIQFQNNGVVDDSQLPKDRFSAERLKGVDSTLKIQPAKLEDSAVYLCASSLVRRSSSYEQYFGPGTRLTVT.